This T cell receptor (beta chain) was sequenced for a study of blood T cell repertoires in COVID-19. Assay used: immunoSEQ multiplex PCR; TCRdb lists only in-frame clones, some missing. The sample holds 110,000 or so clones, approximately 90% seen once. The CDR3 is 15 residues long. In germline, CDR1 is LNHNV, CDR2 YYDKDF (reference sequence). The germline V and J ends were trimmed by 3 bases and 0 bases, with 9 bases remaining between them. The V and J genes are TRBV15 and TRBJ1-5; maybe TRBD1 (6 bases). Sequenced material: peripheral blood. This sequence originates from a woman aged 45-60 years with acute or convalescent COVID-19. CDR3 nucleotides: TGTGCCACCAGCAGGGGACACCCTAGCAATCAGCCCCAGCATTTT. Its translation is CATSRGHPSNQPQHF.